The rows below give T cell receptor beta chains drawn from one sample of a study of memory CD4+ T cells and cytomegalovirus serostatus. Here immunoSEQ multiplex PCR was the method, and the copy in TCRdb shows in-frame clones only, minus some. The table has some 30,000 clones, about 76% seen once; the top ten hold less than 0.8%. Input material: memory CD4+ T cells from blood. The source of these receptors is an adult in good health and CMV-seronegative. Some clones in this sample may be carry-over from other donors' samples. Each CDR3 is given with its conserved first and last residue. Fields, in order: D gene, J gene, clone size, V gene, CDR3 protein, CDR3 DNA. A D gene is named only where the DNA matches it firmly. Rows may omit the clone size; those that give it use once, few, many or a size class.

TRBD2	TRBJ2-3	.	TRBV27	CASSPERGGVASTQYF	TGTGCCAGCAGTCCGGAGCGGGGGGGCGTTGCAAGTACGCAGTATTTT
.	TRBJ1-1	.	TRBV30	CAWKGEEDTEAFF	TGTGCCTGGAAGGGGGAAGAGGACACTGAAGCTTTCTTT
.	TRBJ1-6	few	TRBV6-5	CASSYSGGNSPLHF	TGTGCCAGCAGTTACTCAGGGGGTAATTCACCCCTCCACTTT
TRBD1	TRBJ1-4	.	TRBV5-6	CASSLAGQGSEKLFF	TGTGCCAGCAGCTTGGCGGGACAGGGGAGTGAAAAACTGTTTTTT
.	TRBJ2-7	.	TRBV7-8	CASGGGGYEQYF	TGTGCCAGCGGAGGTGGAGGTTACGAGCAGTACTTC
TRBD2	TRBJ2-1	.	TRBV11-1	CASSLGKGTSGDNEQFF	TGTGCCAGCAGCTTAGGAAAAGGGACTAGCGGGGACAATGAGCAGTTCTTC
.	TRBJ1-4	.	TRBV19	CASSMDVRREKLFF	TGTGCCAGTAGTATGGACGTTCGTCGAGAAAAACTGTTTTTT
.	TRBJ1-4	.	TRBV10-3	CAISDRGGGEELFF	TGTGCCATCAGTGACAGGGGAGGGGGTGAAGAACTGTTTTTT
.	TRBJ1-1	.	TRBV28	CASSPPWGTEAFF	TGTGCCAGCAGCCCTCCATGGGGCACTGAAGCTTTCTTT
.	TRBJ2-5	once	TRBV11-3	CASSSVGVQETQYF	TGTGCCAGCAGCTCGGTGGGGGTGCAAGAGACCCAGTACTTC
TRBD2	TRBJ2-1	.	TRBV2	CASTLAGAVNEQFF	TGTGCCAGCACTCTAGCGGGGGCCGTCAATGAGCAGTTCTTC
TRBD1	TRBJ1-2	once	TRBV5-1	CASSSTGTGDGYTF	TGCGCCAGCAGTTCGACCGGGACAGGGGATGGCTACACCTTC
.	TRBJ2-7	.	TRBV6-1	CASSVDSLLNGQYF	TGTGCCAGCAGCGTAGACAGTCTACTTAACGGGCAGTACTTC
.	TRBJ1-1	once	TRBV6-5	CASSSNRRPEAFF	TGTGCCAGCAGTTCGAACAGGAGACCTGAAGCTTTCTTT
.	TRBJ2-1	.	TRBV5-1	CASSLGQSSYNEQFF	TGCGCCAGCAGCTTGGGACAGTCCTCCTACAATGAGCAGTTCTTC
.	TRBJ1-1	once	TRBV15	CATSSLAGTRGLNTEAFF	TGTGCCACCAGCAGTCTTGCCGGGACAAGAGGATTAAACACTGAAGCTTTCTTT
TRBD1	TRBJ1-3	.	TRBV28	CASSLWGQGTGNTIYF	TGTGCCAGCAGTTTATGGGGACAGGGAACGGGAAACACCATATATTTT
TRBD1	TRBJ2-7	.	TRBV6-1	CASSGAGGYEQYF	TGTGCCAGCAGTGGGGCAGGGGGCTACGAGCAGTACTTC
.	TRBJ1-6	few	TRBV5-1	CASSLRSQTGSPLHF	TGCGCCAGCAGCTTGAGGTCCCAGACGGGTTCACCCCTCCACTTT
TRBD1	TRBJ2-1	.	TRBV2	CASSVGQGEWNNEQFF	TGTGCCAGCAGCGTCGGACAGGGAGAATGGAACAATGAGCAGTTCTTC
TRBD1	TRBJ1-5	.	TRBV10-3	CAIKGDSHQPQHF	TGTGCCATCAAGGGGGACAGTCATCAGCCCCAGCATTTT
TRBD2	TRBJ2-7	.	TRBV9	CASSVGGLAYEQYF	TGTGCCAGCAGCGTTGGAGGACTAGCCTACGAGCAGTACTTC
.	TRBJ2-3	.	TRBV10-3	CAISESLDTQYF	TGTGCCATCAGTGAGTCTTTGGATACGCAGTATTTT
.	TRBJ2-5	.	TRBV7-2	CASSSVRGDETQYF	TGTGCCAGCAGCTCAGTCAGGGGGGACGAGACCCAGTACTTC
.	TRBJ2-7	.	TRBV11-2	CASSFGWARSLYEQYF	TGTGCCAGCAGCTTCGGTTGGGCCCGTAGTCTCTACGAGCAGTACTTC
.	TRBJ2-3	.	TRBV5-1	CASSLVSGLTDTQYF	TGCGCCAGCAGCTTGGTCAGCGGCCTCACAGATACGCAGTATTTT
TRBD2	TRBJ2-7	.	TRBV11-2	CASSLETSGRLYEQYF	TGTGCCAGCAGCTTAGAAACTAGCGGGAGACTCTACGAGCAGTACTTC
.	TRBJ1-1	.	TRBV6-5	CASSYSRARSTEAFF	TGTGCCAGCAGTTACTCAAGGGCAAGGTCGACTGAAGCTTTCTTT
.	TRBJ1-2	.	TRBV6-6	CASSSRTFTNYGYTF	TGTGCCAGCAGTTCCCGGACATTTACTAACTATGGCTACACCTTC
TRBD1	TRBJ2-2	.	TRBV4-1	CASSHPDRDGVGELFF	TGCGCCAGCAGCCATCCGGACAGGGATGGAGTCGGGGAGCTGTTTTTT
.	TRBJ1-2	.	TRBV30	CAWSRRTGTTYGYTF	TGTGCCTGGAGTCGTAGAACCGGGACCACATATGGCTACACCTTC
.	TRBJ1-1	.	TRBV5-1	CASSPDSPAHLNTEAFF	TGCGCCAGCAGCCCCGACAGCCCTGCACACCTGAACACTGAAGCTTTCTTT
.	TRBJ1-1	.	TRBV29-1	CSVDRGGMNTEAFF	TGCAGCGTTGATCGGGGCGGCATGAACACTGAAGCTTTCTTT
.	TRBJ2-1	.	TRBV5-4	CASSLDVVNEQFF	TGTGCCAGCAGCTTGGATGTGGTGAATGAGCAGTTCTTC
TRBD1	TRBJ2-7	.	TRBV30	CAWSVQGGGYEQYF	TGTGCCTGGAGTGTACAGGGGGGCGGGTACGAGCAGTACTTC
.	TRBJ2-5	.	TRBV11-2	CASSSQPTLGGGETQYF	TGTGCCAGCAGCTCTCAACCGACGCTCGGGGGCGGAGAGACCCAGTACTTC
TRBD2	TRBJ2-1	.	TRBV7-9	CASSLGLADRSYNEQFF	TGTGCCAGCAGCTTAGGACTAGCGGACCGATCCTACAATGAGCAGTTCTTC
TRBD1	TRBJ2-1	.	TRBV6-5	CASSFAGTGLNNEQFF	TGTGCCAGCAGTTTCGCCGGGACAGGGCTTAACAATGAGCAGTTCTTC
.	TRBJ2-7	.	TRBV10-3	CAISESRDDDEQYF	TGTGCCATCAGTGAGTCCCGGGACGACGACGAGCAGTACTTC
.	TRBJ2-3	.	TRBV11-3	CASSLAYGLAGTDTQYF	TGTGCCAGCAGCTTAGCCTATGGGTTAGCGGGCACAGATACGCAGTATTTT
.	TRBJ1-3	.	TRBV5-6	CASSWGHFGSGNTIYF	TGTGCCAGCAGTTGGGGACATTTCGGCTCTGGAAACACCATATATTTT
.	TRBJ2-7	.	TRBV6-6	CASCDTYEQYF	TGTGCCAGCTGTGATACCTACGAGCAGTACTTC
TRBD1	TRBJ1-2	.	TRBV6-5	CASSYGDRVGYGYTF	TGTGCCAGCAGTTACGGGGACAGGGTTGGCTATGGCTACACCTTC
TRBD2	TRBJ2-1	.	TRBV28	CASSYSRLAGGGNEQFF	TGTGCCAGCAGTTATTCCCGACTAGCGGGGGGCGGTAATGAGCAGTTCTTC
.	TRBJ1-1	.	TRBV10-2	CASSVGNEAFF	TGCGCCAGCAGTGTTGGTAATGAAGCTTTCTTT
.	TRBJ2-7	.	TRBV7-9	CASNGGTYEQYF	TGTGCCAGCAACGGGGGTACCTACGAGCAGTACTTC
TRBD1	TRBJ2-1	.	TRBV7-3	CASSKDRYSYNEQFF	TGTGCCAGCAGCAAGGACAGGTACTCCTACAATGAGCAGTTCTTC
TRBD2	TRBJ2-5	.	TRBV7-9	CASSFGGGGETQYF	TGTGCCAGCAGCTTCGGTGGCGGGGGGGAGACCCAGTACTTC
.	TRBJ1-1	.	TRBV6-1	CASSKQTGPAFF	TGTGCCAGCAGTAAACAGACGGGGCCCGCTTTCTTT
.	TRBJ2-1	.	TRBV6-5	CASSTDYYSYNEQFF	TGTGCCAGCAGTACGGACTACTACTCCTACAATGAGCAGTTCTTC
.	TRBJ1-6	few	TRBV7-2	CASSLLAVGNSPLHF	TGTGCCAGCAGCTTATTGGCTGTGGGTAATTCACCCCTCCACTTT
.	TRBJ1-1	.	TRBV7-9	CASRPIANTEAFF	TGTGCCAGCAGGCCGATAGCGAACACTGAAGCTTTCTTT
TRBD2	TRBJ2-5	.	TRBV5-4	CASSLEVAGGQETQYF	TGTGCCAGCAGCCTGGAGGTTGCGGGGGGACAAGAGACCCAGTACTTC